The 8 T cell receptor beta chains below come from one sample, sequenced in a study of T cell repertoires in cytomegalovirus infection. TCRdb redid the calling of the reads with MiXCR, one entry per CDR3 protein. The sample contains a few hundred thousand distinct CDR3 sequences, about 15% of which appear only once. Sequencing was carried out using CD8+ T cells from PBMCs. The source is a human donor in good health (CMV status not recorded). Some clones in this sample may be carry-over from other donors' samples.

The chain uses TRBV9 and TRBJ2-3; weak D call: TRBD2 (5 bases). CDR1 is SGDLS and CDR2 is YYNGEE in the germline V gene. The CDR3 consists of 17 residues. The V end was cut by 3 bases, the J end by 0 bases, with 17 bases between. The chain's CDR3 is CASSAEEVYPSTDTQYF. CDR3 in DNA: TGTGCCAGCAGCGCAGAGGAGGTGTATCCAAGCACAGATACGCAGTATTTT.

The chain joins TRBV6-5 to TRBJ2-2, with TRBD2 matching 11 bases. Germline V lookup: CDR1 MNHEY, CDR2 SVGAGI. V gave up 7 bases and J gave up 3 bases; unmatched junction bases: 1. The CDR3 loop spans 14 amino acids. DNA of the CDR3: TGTGCCAGCACGACTAGCGGGGACACCGGGGAGCTGTTTTTT. Residues: CASTTSGDTGELFF.

A few counts support this clonotype. This chain connects TRBV5-6 to TRBJ2-7; weak D call: TRBD2 (5 bases). In germline, CDR1 is SGHDT, CDR2 YYEEEE. The ends were cut back, 1 base at V and 7 bases at J, with 6 bases in the middle. CDR3 length: 11 residues. CDR3: CASSLRREQYF. In nucleotides, the CDR3 is TGTGCCAGCAGCTTGAGGAGGGAGCAGTACTTC.

This clonotype has ten or more counts. The chain joins TRBV10-3 to TRBJ2-3; D may be TRBD2 (7 bases). The CDR3 is 17 amino acids. V was pared by 2 bases and J by 3 bases, with 18 bases between. Germline CDR1 is ENHRY and CDR2 is SYGVKD. The CDR3: CAISELPDRRGTDTQYF. As DNA, the CDR3 is TGTGCCATCAGTGAGCTTCCCGACAGGCGGGGGACAGATACGCAGTATTTT.

In this sample, this clonotype turned up a few times. CDR3 in amino acids: CSVEDIPPAGVTDTQYF. CDR3 sequence (DNA): TGCAGCGTTGAAGATATTCCGCCAGCGGGGGTCACAGATACGCAGTATTTT. The rearrangement links TRBV29-1 to TRBJ2-3, with 8 positions matching TRBD2. CDR1 is SQVTM, CDR2 ANQGSEA, per germline. J was trimmed by 2 bases and V by 0 bases; bases with no gene match: 10. This CDR3 is 17 amino acids long.

This clonotype was observed many times. V and J are TRBV7-9 and TRBJ2-5, with TRBD2 matching over 8 bases. With V trimmed by 4 bases and J by 1 base, 14 bases remained unmatched. The CDR3 totals 18 residues. Per germline, CDR1 SEHNR and CDR2 FQNEAQ (reference sequence). CDR3 protein: CASSSGITGGGLQETQYF. The DNA of the CDR3 is TGTGCCAGCAGCTCAGGGATCACTGGCGGGGGGCTCCAAGAGACCCAGTACTTC.

The gene calls are TRBV14 and TRBJ2-1, with 10 bases aligning to TRBD2. Germline-derived CDR1 and CDR2 are SGHDN and FVKESK. Germline trimming cut 0 bases from V and 2 bases from J; bases unmatched to any gene: 4. The length of the CDR3 is 17 residues. The CDR3 DNA follows: TGTGCCAGCAGCCAAGACTGGACTAGCGGACCCTACAATGAGCAGTTCTTC. Translated: CASSQDWTSGPYNEQFF.

CDR3 residues: CASSPTGLHEQYF. CDR3 coding DNA: TGTGCCAGCAGCCCTACGGGTTTGCACGAGCAGTACTTC. J is TRBJ2-7 and V is TRBV27; no clear D gene. V was shortened by 6 bases and J by 5 bases, with 14 bases between the two germline ends. The CDR3 totals 13 residues. CDR1 is MNHEY and CDR2 is SMNVEV in the germline V gene (reference sequence).